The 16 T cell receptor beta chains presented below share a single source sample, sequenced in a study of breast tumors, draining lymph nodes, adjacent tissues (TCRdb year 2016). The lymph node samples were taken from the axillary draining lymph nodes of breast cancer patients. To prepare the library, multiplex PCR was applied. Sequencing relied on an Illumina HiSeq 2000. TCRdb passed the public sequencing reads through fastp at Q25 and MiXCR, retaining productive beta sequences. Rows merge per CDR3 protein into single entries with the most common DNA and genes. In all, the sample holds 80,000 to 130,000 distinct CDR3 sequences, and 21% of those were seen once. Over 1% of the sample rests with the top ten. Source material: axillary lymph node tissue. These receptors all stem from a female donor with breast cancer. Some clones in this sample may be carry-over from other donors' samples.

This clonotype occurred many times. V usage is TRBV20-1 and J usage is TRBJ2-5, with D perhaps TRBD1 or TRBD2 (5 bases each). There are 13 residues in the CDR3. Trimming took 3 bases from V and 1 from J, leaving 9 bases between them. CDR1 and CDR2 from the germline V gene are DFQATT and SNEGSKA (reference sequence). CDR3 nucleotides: TGCAGTGCTAGTATGGGACCCCAAGAGACCCAGTACTTC. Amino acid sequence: CSASMGPQETQYF.

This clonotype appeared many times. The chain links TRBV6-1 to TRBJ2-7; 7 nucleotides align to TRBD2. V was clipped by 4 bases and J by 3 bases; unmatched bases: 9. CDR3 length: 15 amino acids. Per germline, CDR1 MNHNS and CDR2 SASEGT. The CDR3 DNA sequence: TGTGCCAGCAGTGCCGGGGGGAGAGCGCTCTACGAGCAGTACTTC. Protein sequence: CASSAGGRALYEQYF.

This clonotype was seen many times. The chain's CDR3 is CASSLGGVSGQPQHF. DNA of the CDR3: TGTGCCAGCAGCTTGGGCGGGGTATCAGGGCAGCCCCAGCATTTT. This chain uses TRBV5-6 with TRBJ1-5, with D perhaps matching TRBD1 (5 bases). Looked up from germline, CDR1 is SGHDT and CDR2 is YYEEEE. The V and J ends lost 0 bases and 7 bases respectively, with 14 bases between them. The CDR3 has 15 residues. Complete variable domain (other parts from reference TRBV5-6 and TRBJ1-5): DAGVTQSPTHLIKTRGQQVTLRCSPKSGHDTVSWYQQALGQGPQFIFQYYEEEERQRGNFPDRFSGHQFPNYSSELNVNALLLGDSALYLCASSLGGVSGQPQHFGDGTRLSIL.

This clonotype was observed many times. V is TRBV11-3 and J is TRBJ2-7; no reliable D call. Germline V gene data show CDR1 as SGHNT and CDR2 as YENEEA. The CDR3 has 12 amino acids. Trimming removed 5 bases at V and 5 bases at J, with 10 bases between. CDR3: CASSPGGDEQYF. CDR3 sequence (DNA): TGTGCCAGCAGCCCCGGCGGAGACGAGCAGTACTTC.

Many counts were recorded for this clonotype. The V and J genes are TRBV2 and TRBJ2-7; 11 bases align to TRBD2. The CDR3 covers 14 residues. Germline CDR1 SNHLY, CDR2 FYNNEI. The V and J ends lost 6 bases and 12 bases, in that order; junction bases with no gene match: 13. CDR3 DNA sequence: TGTGCCAGCAGACCGGGACTAGCGGTTACGAGCTCGTACTTC. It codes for CASRPGLAVTSSYF.

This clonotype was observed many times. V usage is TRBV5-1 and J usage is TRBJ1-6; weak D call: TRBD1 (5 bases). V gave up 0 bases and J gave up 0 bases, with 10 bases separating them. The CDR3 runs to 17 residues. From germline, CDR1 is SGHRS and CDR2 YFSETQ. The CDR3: CASSLVQGSSYNSPLHF. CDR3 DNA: TGCGCCAGCAGCTTGGTTCAGGGAAGCTCCTATAATTCACCCCTCCACTTT.

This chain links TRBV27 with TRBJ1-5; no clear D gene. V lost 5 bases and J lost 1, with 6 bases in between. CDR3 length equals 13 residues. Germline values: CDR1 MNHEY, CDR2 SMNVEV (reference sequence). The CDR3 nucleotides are TGTGCCAGCAGTCTTAAGAGCAATCAGCCCCAGCATTTT. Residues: CASSLKSNQPQHF.

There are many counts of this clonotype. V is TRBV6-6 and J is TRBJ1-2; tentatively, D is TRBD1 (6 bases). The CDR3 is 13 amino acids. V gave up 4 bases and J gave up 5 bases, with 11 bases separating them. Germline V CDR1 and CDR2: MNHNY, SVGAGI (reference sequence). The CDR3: CASSSWTEYGYTF. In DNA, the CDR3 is TGTGCCAGCAGTTCCTGGACAGAGTATGGCTACACCTTC.

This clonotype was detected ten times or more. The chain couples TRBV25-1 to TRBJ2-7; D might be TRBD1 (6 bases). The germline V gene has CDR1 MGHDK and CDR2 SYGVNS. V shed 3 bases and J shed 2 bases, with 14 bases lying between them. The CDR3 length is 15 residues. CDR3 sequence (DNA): TGTGCCAGCAGTGAGGGGGACACGCCACCCTACGAGCAGTACTTC. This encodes CASSEGDTPPYEQYF.

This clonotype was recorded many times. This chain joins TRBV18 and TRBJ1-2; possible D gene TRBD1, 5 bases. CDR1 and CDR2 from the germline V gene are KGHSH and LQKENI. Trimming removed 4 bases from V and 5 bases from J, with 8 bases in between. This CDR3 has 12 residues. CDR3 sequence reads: CASSRDGYGYTF. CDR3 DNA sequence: TGTGCCAGCTCACGGGACGGTTATGGCTACACCTTC.

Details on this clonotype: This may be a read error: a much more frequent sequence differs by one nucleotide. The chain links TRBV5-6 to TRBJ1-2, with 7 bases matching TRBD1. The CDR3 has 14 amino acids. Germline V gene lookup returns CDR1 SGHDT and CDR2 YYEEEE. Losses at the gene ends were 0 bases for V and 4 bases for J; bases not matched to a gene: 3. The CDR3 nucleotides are TGTGCCAGCAGCTTGGGAGGGGGCCCCTATGGCTACACCTTC. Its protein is CASSLGGGPYGYTF.

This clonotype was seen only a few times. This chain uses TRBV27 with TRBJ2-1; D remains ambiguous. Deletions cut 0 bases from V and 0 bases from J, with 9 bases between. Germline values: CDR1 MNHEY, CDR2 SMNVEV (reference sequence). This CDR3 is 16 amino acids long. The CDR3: CASSLSGESSYNEQFF. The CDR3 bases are TGTGCCAGCAGTTTATCAGGCGAGAGCTCCTACAATGAGCAGTTCTTC.

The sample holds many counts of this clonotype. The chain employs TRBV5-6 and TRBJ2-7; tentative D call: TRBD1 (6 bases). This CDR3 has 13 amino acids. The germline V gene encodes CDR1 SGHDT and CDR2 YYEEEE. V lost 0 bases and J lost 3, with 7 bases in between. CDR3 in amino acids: CASSLGTVYEQYF. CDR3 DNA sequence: TGTGCCAGCAGCTTGGGGACAGTCTACGAGCAGTACTTC.

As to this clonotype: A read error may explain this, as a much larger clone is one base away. For the CDR3, the DNA is TGTGCCAGCGGTGCAAGGGGGGGCCCCTATGGCTACACCTTC. It is translated as CASGARGGPYGYTF. This chain uses TRBV9 with TRBJ1-2; tentatively, D is TRBD1 (6 bases). Germline values: CDR1 SGDLS, CDR2 YYNGEE. Trimming shortened V by 7 bases and J by 4 bases, and 17 bases separated the two germline ends. This CDR3 region has 14 residues.

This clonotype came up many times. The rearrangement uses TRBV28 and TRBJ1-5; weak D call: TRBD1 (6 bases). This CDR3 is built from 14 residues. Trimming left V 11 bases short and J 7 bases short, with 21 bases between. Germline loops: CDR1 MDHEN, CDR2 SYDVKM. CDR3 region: CAAKQGAGSQPQHF. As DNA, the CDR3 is TGTGCCGCGAAACAGGGAGCAGGGTCCCAGCCCCAGCATTTT.

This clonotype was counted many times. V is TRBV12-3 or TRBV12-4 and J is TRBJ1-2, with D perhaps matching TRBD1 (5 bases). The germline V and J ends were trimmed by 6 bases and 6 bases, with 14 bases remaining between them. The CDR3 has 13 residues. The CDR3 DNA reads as TGTGCCAGCAGCCGCGGGGGGGTGGATGGCTACACCTTC. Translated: CASSRGGVDGYTF.